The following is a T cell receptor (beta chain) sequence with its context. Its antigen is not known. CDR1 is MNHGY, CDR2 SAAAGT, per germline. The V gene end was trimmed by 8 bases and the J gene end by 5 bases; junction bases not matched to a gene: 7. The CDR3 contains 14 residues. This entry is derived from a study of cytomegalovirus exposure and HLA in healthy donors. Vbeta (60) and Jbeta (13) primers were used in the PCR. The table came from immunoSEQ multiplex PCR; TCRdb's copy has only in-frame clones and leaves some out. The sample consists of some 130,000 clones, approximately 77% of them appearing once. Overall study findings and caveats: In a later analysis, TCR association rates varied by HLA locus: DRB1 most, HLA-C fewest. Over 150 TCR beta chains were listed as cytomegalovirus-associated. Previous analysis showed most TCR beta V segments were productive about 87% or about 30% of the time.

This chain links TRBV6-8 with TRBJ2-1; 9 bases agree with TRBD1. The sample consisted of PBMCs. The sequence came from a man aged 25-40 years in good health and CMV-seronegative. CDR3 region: CASRPGQGNNEQFF. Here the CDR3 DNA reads TGTGCCAGCCGACCGGGACAGGGAAACAATGAGCAGTTCTTC.